Presented here are 20 T cell receptor beta chains from one specimen sequenced in a study of blood T cell repertoires in COVID-19. TCRdb keeps only in-frame clones here, not all; method: immunoSEQ multiplex PCR. This sample has a few hundred thousand clones, with approximately 82% found just once. The sequencing input was peripheral blood. The receptors come from a woman aged 18-35 years with acute or convalescent COVID-19.

The CDR3 here is CASSEPQALVIYF. The DNA of the CDR3 is TGTGCCAGCAGTGAGCCTCAGGCCCTTGTCATATATTTT. The gene calls are TRBV2 and TRBJ1-3; D not certain. Germline V gives CDR1 SNHLY, CDR2 FYNNEI. The CDR3 is 13 residues long. V was shortened by 3 bases and J by 12 bases, with 15 bases between the two germline ends.

The DNA of the CDR3 is TGTGCCAGCAGTTTATCGATATGGGCGGGATCCTACGAGCAGTACTTC. Its translation is CASSLSIWAGSYEQYF. The chain is built from TRBV27 and TRBJ2-7; tentatively, D is TRBD2 (6 bases). Deletions cut 0 bases from V and 1 base from J, with 13 bases between. The CDR3 has 16 amino acids. The V gene's germline CDR1 is MNHEY and CDR2 SMNVEV (reference sequence).

CDR3 amino acids: CASSQDPVFLSGNTIYF. The DNA of the CDR3 is TGTGCCAGCAGCCAAGATCCGGTGTTCCTCTCTGGAAACACCATATATTTT. The V call is TRBV14, the J call TRBJ1-3, with no clear D. Per the germline V gene, CDR1 is SGHDN and CDR2 is FVKESK. The V end was cut by 0 bases, the J end by 0 bases, with 12 bases between. This CDR3 comprises 17 residues. The full variable domain, with the rest looked up from reference TRBV14 and TRBJ1-3, is EAGVTQFPSHSVIEKGQTVTLRCDPISGHDNLYWYRRVMGKEIKFLLHFVKESKQDESGMPNNRFLAERTGGTYSTLKVQPAELEDSGVYFCASSQDPVFLSGNTIYFGEGSWLTVV.

The genes are TRBV5-6 and TRBJ2-7; 11 positions agree with TRBD2. Per germline, CDR1 SGHDT and CDR2 YYEEEE. The CDR3 consists of 15 residues. V trimming: 6 bases; J trimming: 3 bases; junction bases outside the gene matches: 8. The CDR3 nucleotides are TGTGCCAGCACCTCCGGGACTAGCGGTTACTACGAGCAGTACTTC. Translation gives CASTSGTSGYYEQYF.

The table lists this clone with a few counts. The rearrangement uses TRBV7-2 and TRBJ2-1, with 11 nucleotides matching TRBD2. V gave up 8 bases and J gave up 8 bases; unmatched junction bases: 5. The CDR3 has 13 residues. CDR1 is SGHTA and CDR2 is FQGNSA in the germline V gene. The CDR3: CASATSGSYEQFF. CDR3 sequence (DNA): TGTGCCAGCGCTACTAGCGGGAGCTATGAGCAGTTCTTC.

The chain recombines TRBV4-1 with TRBJ1-5; TRBD1 aligns across 7 bases. The CDR3 runs to 15 residues. Trimming removed 0 bases from V and 6 bases from J; junction bases left unmatched: 5. Germline values: CDR1 MGHRA, CDR2 YSYEKL. The CDR3 loop is CASSQDRQGGQPQHF. The CDR3 region has the DNA TGCGCCAGCAGCCAAGATAGACAGGGAGGTCAGCCCCAGCATTTT.

The V gene is TRBV4-1, the J gene TRBJ2-1; D is possibly TRBD2 (5 bases). Germline CDR1 MGHRA, CDR2 YSYEKL. V was trimmed by 8 bases and J by 7 bases, leaving 12 bases between them. This CDR3 is built from 12 residues. The DNA for the CDR3 is TGCGCCAGCCGGGATAGCTTTAATGAGCAGTTCTTC. Protein sequence: CASRDSFNEQFF.

This clone was recorded once. CDR3 DNA sequence: TGTGCCAGCAGCTCAGGGCGGCTAAACTGGGATACGCAGTATTTT. Protein sequence: CASSSGRLNWDTQYF. The chain links TRBV3-1 (or the pseudogene TRBV3-2) to TRBJ2-3; a weak D match, TRBD1 (5 bases). From germline, CDR1 is LGHDT and CDR2 YNNKEL (reference sequence). This CDR3 is 15 amino acids long. The germline V and J ends were trimmed by 5 bases and 6 bases, with 18 bases remaining between them.

Points on this clone: A read error may produce the germline difference seen at one junction end. The genes are TRBV7-7 and TRBJ2-1; maybe TRBD2 (6 bases). Germline lookup yields CDR1 SSHAT and CDR2 FNYEAQ (reference sequence). The CDR3 spans 13 residues. The CDR3 DNA is TGTGCTAGCAGCTTAGCGATCGGGGGTGAGCAGTTCTTC. Its protein is CASSLAIGGEQFF.

V gene TRBV28 combines with J gene TRBJ2-4; 9 nucleotides align to TRBD1. CDR1 is MDHEN, CDR2 SYDVKM, per germline. V trimming: 8 bases; J trimming: 5 bases; junction bases outside the gene matches: 7. This CDR3 spans 14 amino acids. CDR3 bases: TGTGCCAGCTCAACAGGGGGCTTCCAAAACATTCAGTACTTC. Residues: CASSTGGFQNIQYF.

V usage is TRBV6-2 or TRBV6-3 and J usage is TRBJ1-3; unclear D gene. V lost 2 bases and J lost 0, with 8 bases in between. The germline V gene encodes CDR1 MNHEY and CDR2 SVGEGT. The CDR3 consists of 15 residues. Written as DNA, the CDR3 is TGTGCCAGCAGTTACCCACGAGTCTCTGGAAACACCATATATTTT. Its translation is CASSYPRVSGNTIYF.

As for this clone: Other DNA sequences within the sample encode an identical CDR3. The rearrangement uses TRBV18 and TRBJ2-7, with D tentatively TRBD2 (6 bases). The germline V gene encodes CDR1 KGHSH and CDR2 LQKENI. V lost 0 bases and J 2 bases, leaving 8 bases between the germline ends. The length of the CDR3 is 14 residues. CDR3 sequence (DNA): TGTGCCAGCTCACCACCGGGGGGTCCCTACGAGCAGTACTTC. Protein: CASSPPGGPYEQYF.

This sequence joins TRBV6-2 or TRBV6-3 and TRBJ1-1; unclear D gene. The CDR3 is 11 amino acids. V lost 5 bases and J 7 bases, leaving 8 bases between the germline ends. The germline gives CDR1 MNHEY, CDR2 SVGEGT. CDR3 protein: CASSRYSEAFF. CDR3 DNA sequence: TGTGCCAGCAGTCGATACAGTGAAGCTTTCTTT.

The chain employs TRBV6-2 or TRBV6-3 and TRBJ1-6, with D perhaps matching TRBD1 (5 bases). Per the germline V gene, CDR1 is MNHEY and CDR2 is SVGEGT. V lost 6 bases and J 6 bases, leaving 15 bases between the germline ends. This CDR3 is built from 15 residues. CDR3: CASSWTQAVNSPLHF. CDR3 DNA: TGTGCCAGCAGCTGGACACAGGCCGTTAATTCACCCCTCCACTTT.

The J gene is TRBJ1-1, the V gene TRBV3-1 (or the pseudogene TRBV3-2); 8 bases match TRBD1. This CDR3 is 15 amino acids long. V trimming: 2 bases; J trimming: 4 bases; junction bases outside the gene matches: 6. CDR1 is LGHDT and CDR2 is YNNKEL in the germline V gene (reference sequence). The CDR3 is CASSQYMTGATEAFF. The CDR3 nucleotides are TGTGCCAGCAGCCAATATATGACAGGGGCCACTGAAGCTTTCTTT.

The chain employs TRBV9 and TRBJ2-7; possibly TRBD1 for D (6 bases). V lost 0 bases and J 4 bases, leaving 11 bases between the germline ends. Germline assignment: CDR1 SGDLS and CDR2 YYNGEE. This CDR3 is built from 14 residues. Here the CDR3 DNA reads TGTGCCAGCAGCGTAGAGGGGACACCTTACGAGCAGTACTTC. This translates into CASSVEGTPYEQYF.

CDR3 sequence (DNA): TGTGCCAGCCTGGGGACAGGCCGTTATAATTCACCCCTCCACTTT. This sequence encodes CASLGTGRYNSPLHF. V usage is TRBV28 and J usage is TRBJ1-6, with 8 positions matching TRBD1. V was pared by 8 bases and J by 4 bases, with 7 bases of the junction left unmatched. The CDR3 runs 15 residues. Germline assignment: CDR1 MDHEN and CDR2 SYDVKM.

The chain uses TRBV27 and TRBJ1-3, with 8 bases matching TRBD1. CDR3 length: 15 residues. V shed 6 bases, J shed 4 bases, and the junction held 8 bases outside the gene matches. From germline, CDR1 is MNHEY and CDR2 SMNVEV (reference sequence). DNA of the CDR3: TGTGCCAGCAGGGGGTCGCAGGGGGCCGGAAACACCATATATTTT. This gives the protein CASRGSQGAGNTIYF.

The chain combines TRBV9 with TRBJ2-7, with 10 bases matching TRBD2. Germline CDR1 is SGDLS and CDR2 is YYNGEE. The length of the CDR3 is 15 residues. Losses at the gene ends were 3 bases for V and 2 bases for J; bases not matched to a gene: 5. CDR3 protein: CASSATSGATYEQYF. The CDR3 nucleotides are TGTGCCAGCAGCGCCACTAGCGGGGCCACCTACGAGCAGTACTTC.

The V gene is TRBV5-1, the J gene TRBJ2-3, with 12 bases matching TRBD2. Looked up from germline, CDR1 is SGHRS and CDR2 is YFSETQ. J gave up 4 bases and V 0 bases, and 3 bases lay outside the gene matches. CDR3 length: 16 amino acids. CDR3 DNA: TGCGCCAGCAGCTTGGGACTAGCGGGAGCCTCAGATACGCAGTATTTT. It yields the protein CASSLGLAGASDTQYF.